This T cell receptor beta chain stems from a study of cytomegalovirus exposure and HLA in healthy donors. Germline CDR1 and CDR2: SGHTA and FQGTGA. The CDR3 is made up of 16 amino acids. The junction had 6 bases not matched to a gene; V was cut back by 2 bases and J by 2 bases. The PCR had 60 Vbeta and 13 Jbeta primers. Profiling relied on immunoSEQ multiplex PCR, and the TCRdb table lists in-frame clones only, not all of them. The data hold 100,000 to 130,000 clones, with roughly 73% observed a single time. Details on this clone: Other DNA sequences within the sample encode an identical CDR3.

This receptor was taken from a young man in good health and CMV-seronegative. The sequenced sample was PBMCs. The chain couples TRBV7-3 to TRBJ2-5; 9 positions match TRBD2. Here the CDR3 reads CASSLGLAGDQETQYF. The CDR3 bases are TGTGCCAGCAGCTTAGGGTTAGCGGGGGATCAAGAGACCCAGTACTTC.